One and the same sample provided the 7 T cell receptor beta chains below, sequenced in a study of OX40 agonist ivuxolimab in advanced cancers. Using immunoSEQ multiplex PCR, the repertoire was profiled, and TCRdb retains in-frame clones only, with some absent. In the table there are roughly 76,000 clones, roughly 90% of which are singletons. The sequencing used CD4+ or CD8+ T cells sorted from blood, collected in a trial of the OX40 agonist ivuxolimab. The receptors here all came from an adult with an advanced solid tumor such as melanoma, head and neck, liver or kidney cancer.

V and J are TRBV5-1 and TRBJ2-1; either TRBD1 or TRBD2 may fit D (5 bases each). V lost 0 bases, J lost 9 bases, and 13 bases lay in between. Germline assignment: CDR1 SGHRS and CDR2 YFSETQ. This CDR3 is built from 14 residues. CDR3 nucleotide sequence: TGCGCCAGCAGCTTGGCCTGGGACGTGGGTGAGCAGTTCTTC. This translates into CASSLAWDVGEQFF.

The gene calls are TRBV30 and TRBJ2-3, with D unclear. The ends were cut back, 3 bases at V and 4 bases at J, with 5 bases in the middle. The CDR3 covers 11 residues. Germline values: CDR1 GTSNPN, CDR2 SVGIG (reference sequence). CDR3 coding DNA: TGTGCCTGGAGCAACTCAGATACGCAGTATTTT. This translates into CAWSNSDTQYF.

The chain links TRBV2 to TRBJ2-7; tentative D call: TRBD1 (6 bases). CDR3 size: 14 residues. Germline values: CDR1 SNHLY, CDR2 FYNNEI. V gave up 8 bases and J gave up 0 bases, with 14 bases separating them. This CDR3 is CASVVLDSSYEQYF. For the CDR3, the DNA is TGTGCCAGCGTTGTCCTGGACAGCTCCTACGAGCAGTACTTC.

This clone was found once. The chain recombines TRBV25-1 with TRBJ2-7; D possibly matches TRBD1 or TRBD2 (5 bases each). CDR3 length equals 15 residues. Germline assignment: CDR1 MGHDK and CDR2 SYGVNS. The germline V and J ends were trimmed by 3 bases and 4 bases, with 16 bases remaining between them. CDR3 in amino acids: CASSDTGPQPYEQYF. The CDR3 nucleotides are TGTGCCAGCAGTGATACGGGGCCGCAGCCATACGAGCAGTACTTC.

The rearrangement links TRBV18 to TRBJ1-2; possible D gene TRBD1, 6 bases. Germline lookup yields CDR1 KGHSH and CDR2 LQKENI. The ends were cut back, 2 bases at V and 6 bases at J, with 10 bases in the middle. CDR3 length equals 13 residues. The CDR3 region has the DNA TGTGCCAGCTCACCAAACAGGGACCATGGCTACACCTTC. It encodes CASSPNRDHGYTF.

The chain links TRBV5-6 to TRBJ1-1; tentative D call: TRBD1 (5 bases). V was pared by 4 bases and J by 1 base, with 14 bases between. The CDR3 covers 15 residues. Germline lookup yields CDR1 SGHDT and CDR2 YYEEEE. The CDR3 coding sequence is TGTGCCAGCAGCCACCGACAGCTCTCGAACACTGAAGCTTTCTTT. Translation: CASSHRQLSNTEAFF.

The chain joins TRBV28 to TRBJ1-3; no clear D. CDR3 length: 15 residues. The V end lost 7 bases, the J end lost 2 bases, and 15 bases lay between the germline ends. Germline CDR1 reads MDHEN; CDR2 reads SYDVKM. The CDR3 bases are TGTGCCAGCACCCCGATGGCGGGTGCTGGAAACACCATATATTTT. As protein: CASTPMAGAGNTIYF. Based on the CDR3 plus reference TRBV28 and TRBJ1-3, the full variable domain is DVKVTQSSRYLVKRTGEKVFLECVQDMDHENMFWYRQDPGLGLRLIYFSYDVKMKEKGDIPEGYSVSREKKERFSLILESASTNQTSMYLCASTPMAGAGNTIYFGEGSWLTVV.